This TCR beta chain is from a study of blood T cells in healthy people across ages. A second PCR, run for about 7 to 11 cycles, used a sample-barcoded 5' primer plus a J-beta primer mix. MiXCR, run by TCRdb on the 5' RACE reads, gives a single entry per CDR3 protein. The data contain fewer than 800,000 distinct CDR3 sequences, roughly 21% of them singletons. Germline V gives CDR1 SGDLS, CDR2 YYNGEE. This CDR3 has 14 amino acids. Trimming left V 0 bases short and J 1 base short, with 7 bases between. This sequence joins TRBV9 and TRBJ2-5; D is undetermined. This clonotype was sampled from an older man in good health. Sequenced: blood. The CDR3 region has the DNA TGTGCCAGCAGCGTAGAGGGCCGCCAAGAGACCCAGTACTTC. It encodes CASSVEGRQETQYF.